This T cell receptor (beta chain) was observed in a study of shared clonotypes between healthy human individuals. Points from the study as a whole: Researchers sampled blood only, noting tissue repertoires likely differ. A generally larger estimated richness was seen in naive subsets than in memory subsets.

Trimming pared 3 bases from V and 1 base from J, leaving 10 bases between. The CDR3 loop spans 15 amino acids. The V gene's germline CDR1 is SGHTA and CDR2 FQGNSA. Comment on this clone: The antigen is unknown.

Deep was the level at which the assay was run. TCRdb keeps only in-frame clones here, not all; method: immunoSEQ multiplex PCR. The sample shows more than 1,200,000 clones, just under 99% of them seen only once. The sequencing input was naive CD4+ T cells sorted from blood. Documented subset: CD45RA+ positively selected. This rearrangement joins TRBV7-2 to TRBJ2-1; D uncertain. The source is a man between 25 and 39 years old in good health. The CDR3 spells CASSFFPPSYNEQFF. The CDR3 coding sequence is TGTGCCAGCAGCTTTTTCCCTCCATCCTACAATGAGCAGTTCTTC.